A single TCR beta chain is shown here with its context. These data come from a study of T cell changes during pregnancy in multiple sclerosis. Libraries were prepared by immunoSEQ multiplex PCR; TCRdb keeps only in-frame clonotypes and omits some of them. The table includes more than 35,000 clones, about 88% detected once. V gave up 3 bases and J gave up 6 bases, with 12 bases separating them. The germline V gene encodes CDR1 SEHNR and CDR2 FQNEAQ (reference sequence). CDR3 size: 14 residues. The material sequenced was CD8+ T cells from peripheral blood mononuclear cells, taken after pregnancy. This clonotype was sampled from a female donor in good health, enrolled as a control in a pregnancy study. V and J are TRBV7-9 and TRBJ1-5; tentative D call: TRBD1 (6 bases). CDR3 DNA sequence: TGTGCCAGCAGCTTGGAGGGGGGGGTTCAGCCCCAGCATTTT. Translating it yields CASSLEGGVQPQHF.